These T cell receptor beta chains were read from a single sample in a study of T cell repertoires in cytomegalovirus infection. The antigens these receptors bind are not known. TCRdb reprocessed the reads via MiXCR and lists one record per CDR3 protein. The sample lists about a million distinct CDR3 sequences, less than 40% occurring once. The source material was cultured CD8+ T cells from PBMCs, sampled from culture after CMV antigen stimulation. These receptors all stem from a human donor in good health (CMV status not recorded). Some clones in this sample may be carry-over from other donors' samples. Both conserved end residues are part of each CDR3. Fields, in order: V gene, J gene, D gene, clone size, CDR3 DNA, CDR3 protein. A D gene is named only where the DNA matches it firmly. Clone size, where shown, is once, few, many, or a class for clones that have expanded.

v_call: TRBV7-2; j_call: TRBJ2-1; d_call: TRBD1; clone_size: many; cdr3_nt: TGTGCCAGCAGCTGGGACCGGGACAGGGGACTTATCGGGCAGTTCTTC; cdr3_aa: CASSWDRDRGLIGQFF
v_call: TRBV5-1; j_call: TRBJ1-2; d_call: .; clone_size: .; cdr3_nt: TGCGCCAGCAGGGTAAGGACTGGGGAAGATGGCTACACCTTC; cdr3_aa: CASRVRTGEDGYTF
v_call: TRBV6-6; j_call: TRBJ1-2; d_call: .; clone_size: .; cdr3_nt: TGTGCCAGCAGGGCGGACTGGCACTATGGCTACACCTTC; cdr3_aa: CASRADWHYGYTF
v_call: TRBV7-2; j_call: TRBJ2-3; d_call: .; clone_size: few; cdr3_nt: TGTGCCATCCATTTCGGGGAAATCACAGATACGCAGTATTTT; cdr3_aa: CAIHFGEITDTQYF
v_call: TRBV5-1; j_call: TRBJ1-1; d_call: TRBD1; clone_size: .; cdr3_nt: TGCGCCAGCAGCCAAAATGACAGGGGGAAAAGGAACACTGAAGCTTTCTTT; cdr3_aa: CASSQNDRGKRNTEAFF
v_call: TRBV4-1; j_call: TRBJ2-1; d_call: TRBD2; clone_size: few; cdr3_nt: TGCGCCAGCAGCCAAACCGATCAGACTAGCGGGGAAGATGAGCAGTTCTTC; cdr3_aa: CASSQTDQTSGEDEQFF
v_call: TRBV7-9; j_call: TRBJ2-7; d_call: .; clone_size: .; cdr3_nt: TGTGCCAGCAGCTTAGTTGCCCCGAGGTCCGAGCAGTACTTC; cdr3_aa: CASSLVAPRSEQYF
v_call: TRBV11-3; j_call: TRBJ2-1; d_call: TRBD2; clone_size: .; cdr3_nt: TGTGCCAGCACCCGGGGGCAGCGGGGGGCCCTTGTAACTTCCTACAATGAGCAGTTCTTC; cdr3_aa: CASTRGQRGALVTSYNEQFF
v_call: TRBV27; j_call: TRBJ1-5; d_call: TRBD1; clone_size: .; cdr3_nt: TGTGCCAGCAGTTTATTCGGACAGGGGGCGGATCAGCCCCAGCATTTT; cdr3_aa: CASSLFGQGADQPQHF
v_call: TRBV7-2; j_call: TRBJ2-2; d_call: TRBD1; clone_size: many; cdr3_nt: TGTGCCAGCAGCGCTAAGGGGACAGGTTATATTCCCGGGGAGCTGTTTTTT; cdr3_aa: CASSAKGTGYIPGELFF
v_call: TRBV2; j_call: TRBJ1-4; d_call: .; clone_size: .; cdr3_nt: TGTGCCAGCAGTGAGAGGTGGGGACGGTTAAATGAAAAACTGTTTTTT; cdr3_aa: CASSERWGRLNEKLFF
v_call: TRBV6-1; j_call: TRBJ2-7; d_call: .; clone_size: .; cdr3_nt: TGTGCCAGCAGTGAACGGGTCCACGAGCAGTACTTC; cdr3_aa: CASSERVHEQYF
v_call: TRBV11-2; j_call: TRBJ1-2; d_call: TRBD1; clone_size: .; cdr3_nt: TGTGCCAGCAGCTACCGGACAGGCCTCTATGGCTACACCTTC; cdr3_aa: CASSYRTGLYGYTF
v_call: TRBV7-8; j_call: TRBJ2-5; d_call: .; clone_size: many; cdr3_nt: TGTGCCAGCAGCTTAAAACAGGGAGAGACCCAGTACTTC; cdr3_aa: CASSLKQGETQYF
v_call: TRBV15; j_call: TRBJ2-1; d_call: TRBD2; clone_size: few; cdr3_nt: TGTGCCACCAGCAGAGATCTAGCGGGGGTCTACAATGAGCAGTTCTTC; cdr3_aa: CATSRDLAGVYNEQFF
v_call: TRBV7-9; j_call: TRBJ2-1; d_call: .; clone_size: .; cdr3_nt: TGTGCCAACAGCCCCCGTTTGTCCCCCTACAATGAGCAGTTCTTC; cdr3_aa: CANSPRLSPYNEQFF
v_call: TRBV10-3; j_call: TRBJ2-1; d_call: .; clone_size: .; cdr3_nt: TGTGCCATCAGTGAAGCCCGATACAATGAGCAGTTCTTC; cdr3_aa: CAISEARYNEQFF
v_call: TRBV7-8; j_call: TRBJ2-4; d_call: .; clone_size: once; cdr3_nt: TGTGCCAGCAGCCCATGGTTGAGCCTAACCAAAAACATTCAGTACTTC; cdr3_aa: CASSPWLSLTKNIQYF
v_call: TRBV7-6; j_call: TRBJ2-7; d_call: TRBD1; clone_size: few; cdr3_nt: TGTGCCAGCAGCTTAGATGGGACAGGGAGGTACGAGCAGTACTTC; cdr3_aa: CASSLDGTGRYEQYF
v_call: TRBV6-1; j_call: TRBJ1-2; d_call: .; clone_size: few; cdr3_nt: TGTGCCAGCAGGGGATGGGTGTTCACTAACTATGGCTACACCTTC; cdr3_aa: CASRGWVFTNYGYTF
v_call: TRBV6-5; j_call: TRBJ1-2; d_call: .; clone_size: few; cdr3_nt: TGTGCCACCGGGGAAGGGGATCTCCGCTACACCTTC; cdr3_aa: CATGEGDLRYTF
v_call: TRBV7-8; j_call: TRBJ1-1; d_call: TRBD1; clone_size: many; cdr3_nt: TGTGCCAGCAGCCCCGGGGACAGGGTCGGGCCTGAAGCTTTCTTT; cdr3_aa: CASSPGDRVGPEAFF
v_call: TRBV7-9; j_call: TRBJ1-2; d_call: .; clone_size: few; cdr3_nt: TGTGCCAGCAGCTTATTGGGTCGGATTGGGGATGGCTACACCTTC; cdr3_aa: CASSLLGRIGDGYTF
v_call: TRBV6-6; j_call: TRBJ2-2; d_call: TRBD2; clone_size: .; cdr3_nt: TGTGCCAGCAGTTACCTAACTAGCGGCGCGCACTACACCGGGGAGCTGTTTTTT; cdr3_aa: CASSYLTSGAHYTGELFF
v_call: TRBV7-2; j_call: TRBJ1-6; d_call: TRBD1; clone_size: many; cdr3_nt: TGTGCCAGCAGCCCGCTATTGACGACCCGGGACAGGGGCAATTCACCCCTCCACTTT; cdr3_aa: CASSPLLTTRDRGNSPLHF
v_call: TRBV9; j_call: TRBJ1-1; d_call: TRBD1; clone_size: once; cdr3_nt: TGTGCCAGCAGCCCCCGGACAGGGGGCGCAGAAACTGAAGCTTTCTTT; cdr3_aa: CASSPRTGGAETEAFF
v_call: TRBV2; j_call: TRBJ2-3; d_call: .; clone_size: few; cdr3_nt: TGTGCCAGCAGTATCCGAACAGATACGCAGTATTTT; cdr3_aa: CASSIRTDTQYF
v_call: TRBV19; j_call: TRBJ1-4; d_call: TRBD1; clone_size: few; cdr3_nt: TGTGCCAGTAGTATTCACCCCACAGGGGGAGGACTGTTTTTT; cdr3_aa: CASSIHPTGGGLFF
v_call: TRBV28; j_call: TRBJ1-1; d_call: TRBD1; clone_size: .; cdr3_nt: TGTGCCAGCAGCTTCCACAGGGGAACTGAAGCTTTCTTT; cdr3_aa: CASSFHRGTEAFF
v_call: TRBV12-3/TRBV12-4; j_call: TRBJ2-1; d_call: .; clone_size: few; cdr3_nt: TGTGCCAGCAGCCAGGGGCTAGCGTCAATCTCGGGGCAGTTCTTC; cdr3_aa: CASSQGLASISGQFF
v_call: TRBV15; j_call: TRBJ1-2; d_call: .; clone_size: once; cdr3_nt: TGTGCCACCAGCAGAGCCCTTGACAAGTACTATGGCTACACCTTC; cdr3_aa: CATSRALDKYYGYTF
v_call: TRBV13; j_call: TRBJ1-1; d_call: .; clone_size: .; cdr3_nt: TGTGCCAGCAGCTTAGGCGCATCAGGCAACACTGAAGCTTTCTTT; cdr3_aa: CASSLGASGNTEAFF
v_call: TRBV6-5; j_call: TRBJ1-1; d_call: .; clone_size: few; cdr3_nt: TGTGCCAGCAGTTACTCTGCCGCGCAGGGTTTGTGGGCTTTCTTT; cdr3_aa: CASSYSAAQGLWAFF
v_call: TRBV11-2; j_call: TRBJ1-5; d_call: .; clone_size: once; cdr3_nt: TGTGCCAGCAGCCCCGAGGATCCGGATACGCAGCATTTT; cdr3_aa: CASSPEDPDTQHF
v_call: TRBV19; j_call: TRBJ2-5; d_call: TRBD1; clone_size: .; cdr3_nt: TGTGCCAGTAGTATAACCTTTGGGACAGGGGTGGCAGAGACCCAGTACTTC; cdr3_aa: CASSITFGTGVAETQYF
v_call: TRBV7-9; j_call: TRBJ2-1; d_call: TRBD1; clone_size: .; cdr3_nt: TGTGCCAGCAGCCCCCGTCAAGTATGGACAGGGAGTTCCTACAATGAGCAGTTCTTC; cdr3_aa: CASSPRQVWTGSSYNEQFF
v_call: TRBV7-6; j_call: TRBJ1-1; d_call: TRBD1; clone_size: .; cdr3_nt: TGTGCCAGCAGCTCGCTAGGGACAGCGGTGAACACTGAAGCTTTCTTT; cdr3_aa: CASSSLGTAVNTEAFF